The entry that follows covers one T cell receptor (beta chain) sequence. Antigen specificity is unknown. The sample originates from a study of blood T cell dynamics during melanoma immunotherapy. Regarding time point: pre-treatment baseline. One draw preceded checkpoint blockade; another followed its first cycle at week 3. The data were produced by immunoSEQ multiplex PCR, yet TCRdb's version contains in-frame clones alone and is incomplete. Of around 13,000 clones in the sample, roughly nine tenths were seen once. CDR3 size: 13 residues. From germline, CDR1 is MNHNY and CDR2 SVGAGI (reference sequence). Trimming removed 2 bases from V and 0 bases from J, with 5 bases in between. Study observations and caveats: Cell-free DNA CDR3 sequences most resembled the immune-effector CD8+ subset, which was also most clonal.

The input for sequencing was effector memory CD8+ T cells from blood, taken from a patient treated with checkpoint blockade. This TCR came from a human donor with melanoma. The rearrangement uses TRBV6-6 and TRBJ2-7, with D uncertain. In nucleotides, the CDR3 is TGTGCCAGCAGTTACGACACCTCCTACGAGCAGTACTTC. Translated, it gives CASSYDTSYEQYF.